Included here is one T cell receptor beta chain sequence, with context. The sample holds many counts of this clonotype. It has no known antigen specificity. Nothing much larger sits one base from this clone, and base qualities are not available. Libraries were constructed by RACE. The sequencer was a NextSeq 500. During library preparation, unique molecular identifiers were attached to individual cDNA molecules so that TCRs could be counted in a quantitative, reproducible way. For every blood RNA sample, sequencing covered both the TCR alpha and TCR beta chains. The study's processing was this. A median of roughly 99,000 TCRs per sample was observed, with a range of about 20,000 to 750,000. The Decombinator software suite was used to annotate V, J and CDR3 in the TCR reads. Every sample was subsampled to the same number of TCRs (28,000) for the PS versus PT1 abundance plots. TCRs were defined as expanded if absent before sensitization and observed at least eight times at the 2-week time point. TCRdb reprocessing: public reads trimmed at Q25 with fastp, clones called with MiXCR, in-frame beta chains kept. Entries that share a CDR3 protein sequence are merged under the most common genes and DNA. TCRdb's processing, not the study's, gives the V and J calls here. For this sample there are about 400,000 distinct CDR3 sequences; around 6% appear just once. Of the sample, over 5.5% is held by the ten largest clones.

The entry originates in a study of human T cells and chemical hapten exposure (dated by TCRdb to the early 2020s). Background on the whole study: For sensitization, 2% DPC in acetone was applied to a roughly 2 cm by roughly 2 cm area of upper inner arm skin. Throughout the roughly 23-week study period, patients were also given weekly therapeutic DPC doses on the scalp. Patch testing on the upper back used Finn chambers containing 0.01% DPC, with scoring done after 6 days according to International Contact Dermatitis Research Group standards. Most of the patients in the cohort were female, and the cohort covered alopecia areata with under or over 50% scalp involvement, alopecia totalis and alopecia universalis. Libraries were pooled for sequencing, and per-sample TCR yields varied mainly because of small differences in library volumes within the pool. The study tracked peripheral blood TCR repertoire changes in vivo during primary and secondary sensitization to the hapten diphenylcyclopropenone (DPC) in alopecia patients. Blood was sampled from patients pre-sensitization (week 0) and at 2, 6 and about 24 weeks after DPC sensitization. Blood for TCR sequencing was provided by twenty-nine alopecia patients at one to four time points (pre-sensitization, 2, 6 and 24 weeks).

The investigation overall reported the following: No change with DPC sensitization was found in the number of TCRs above 1 in 1000 frequency, and no evidence of global repertoire structure alterations was found. Compared with pre-sensitization or healthy control sets, expanded TCRs formed significantly more large CDR3 similarity clusters, which is consistent with antigen-driven responses. After repeated subsampling, changes were observed in the strength of the expansion versus patch-test correlation and in the threshold at which the correlation became significant. The number of PT1 expanded TCRs positively correlated with patch test score, significant at thresholds 8, 16 and 32 but not 4. Because every patient had alopecia, a presumed autoimmune disease, the patients' immune response might differ from that of healthy individuals.

CDR1 MDHEN and CDR2 SYDVKM are derived from the germline V gene. The CDR3 starts with the cysteine, ends with the phenylalanine, and has 14 residues. The DNA shown is the 42-base CDR3, in frame from base 1. From V the trimming removes 5 bases and from J it removes 5 bases, while the gene matches leave 5 bases of the junction unaccounted for. This specimen's time point label, interpreted: patch test 2, 6 weeks after DPC sensitization. Read against the paper, the sample's treatment or condition label means: therapeutic diphenylcyclopropenone sensitization with weekly scalp DPC. At every patch-test visit, the blood draw took place before the patch test was put on. Eligible patients were aged 18 to 70, diagnosed with alopecia, deemed suitable for DPC therapy, and excluded if pregnant. Total RNA was extracted from unfractionated whole blood that had been collected in Tempus Blood RNA tubes.

Recombination connected TRBV28 to TRBJ2-4, with 8 central nucleotides matching TRBD1. The clonotype originates from a woman between 18 and 29 years old with alopecia areata. Some clones in this sample may be carry-over from other donors' samples. The input for sequencing was whole blood, taken in connection with sensitization to the hapten diphenylcyclopropenone (DPC). The DNA sequence is TGTGCCAGCAGTCCAGGGGGCATCGAAAACATTCAGTACTTC. Its protein is CASSPGGIENIQYF. The full variable domain, completed from the reference TRBV28 and TRBJ2-4 proteins outside the CDR3, reads DVKVTQSSRYLVKRTGEKVFLECVQDMDHENMFWYRQDPGLGLRLIYFSYDVKMKEKGDIPEGYSVSREKKERFSLILESASTNQTSMYLCASSPGGIENIQYFGAGTRLSVL.